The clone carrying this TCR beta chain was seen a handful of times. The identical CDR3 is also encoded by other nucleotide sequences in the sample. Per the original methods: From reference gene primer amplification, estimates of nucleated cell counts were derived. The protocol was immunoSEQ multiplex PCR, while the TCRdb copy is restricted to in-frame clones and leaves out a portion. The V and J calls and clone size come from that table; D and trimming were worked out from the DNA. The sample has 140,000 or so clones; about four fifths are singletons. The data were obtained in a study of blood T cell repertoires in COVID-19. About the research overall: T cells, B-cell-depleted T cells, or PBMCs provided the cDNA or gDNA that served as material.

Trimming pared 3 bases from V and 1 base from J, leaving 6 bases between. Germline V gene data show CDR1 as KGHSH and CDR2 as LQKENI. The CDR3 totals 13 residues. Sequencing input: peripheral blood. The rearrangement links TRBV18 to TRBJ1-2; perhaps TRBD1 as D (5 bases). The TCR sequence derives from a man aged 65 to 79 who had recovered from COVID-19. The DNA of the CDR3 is TGTGCCAGCTCACCCGACAGTAACTATGGCTACACCTTC. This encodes CASSPDSNYGYTF.